These 31 T cell receptor beta chains came from one sample sequenced in a study of T cell responses to AZD1222 COVID-19 vaccine. Method: immunoSEQ multiplex PCR; TCRdb's copy keeps in-frame clones and lacks some. Here the sample spans approximately 130,000 clones, nearly 90% being singletons. The sequences come from peripheral blood, collected 28 days after the second AZD1222 dose. The receptor set was obtained from an adult who received the AZD1222 COVID-19 vaccine.

CDR3 residues: CASSRDRAANEKLFF. CDR3 nucleotide sequence: TGTGCCAGTAGTCGAGACAGGGCGGCTAATGAAAAACTGTTTTTT. This chain uses TRBV19 with TRBJ1-4; 7 nucleotides line up with TRBD1. Losses at the gene ends were 5 bases for V and 3 bases for J; bases not matched to a gene: 6. CDR3 length: 15 residues. Per germline, CDR1 LNHDA and CDR2 SQIVND (reference sequence).

The chain uses TRBV4-2 and TRBJ2-1; weak D call: TRBD2 (7 bases). Per germline, CDR1 LGHNA and CDR2 YNFKEQ. The CDR3 has 16 amino acids. Trimming took 3 bases from V and 5 from J, leaving 17 bases between them. The CDR3 sequence: CASSQESGGHNNEQFF. CDR3 DNA sequence: TGTGCCAGCAGCCAGGAGTCCGGGGGGCATAACAATGAGCAGTTCTTC.

This rearrangement joins TRBV11-2 to TRBJ2-7, with D possibly called TRBD1 or TRBD2 (5 bases each). This CDR3 comprises 15 residues. Germline V gene lookup returns CDR1 SGHAT and CDR2 FQNNGV. Deletions cut 4 bases from V and 1 base from J, with 14 bases between. CDR3 sequence (DNA): TGTGCCAGCAGCTCGCCGGGACCAAATTCCTACGAGCAGTACTTC. Its translation is CASSSPGPNSYEQYF.

CDR3 loop: CATSERGMETQYF. Here the CDR3 DNA reads TGTGCCACCAGTGAAAGAGGGATGGAGACCCAGTACTTC. This chain uses TRBV24-1 with TRBJ2-5; possibly TRBD2 for D (5 bases). V was trimmed by 4 bases and J by 5 bases, leaving 10 bases between them. Germline assignment: CDR1 KGHDR and CDR2 SFDVKD. This CDR3 is built from 13 residues.

This clone was detected once. The chain is built from TRBV14 and TRBJ1-6; 7 bases match TRBD1. This CDR3 has 15 amino acids. V shed 4 bases, J shed 9 bases, and the junction held 9 bases outside the gene matches. The germline V gene has CDR1 SGHDN and CDR2 FVKESK. DNA of the CDR3: TGTGCCAGCAGCCCGAGGGCAGGGGGAGGTTCACCCCTCCACTTT. Protein product: CASSPRAGGGSPLHF. The whole variable domain, filled in from reference TRBV14 and TRBJ1-6, reads EAGVTQFPSHSVIEKGQTVTLRCDPISGHDNLYWYRRVMGKEIKFLLHFVKESKQDESGMPNNRFLAERTGGTYSTLKVQPAELEDSGVYFCASSPRAGGGSPLHFGNGTRLTVT.

By proportion, this clone is medium-sized. The rearrangement joins TRBV29-1 to TRBJ1-3; no reliable D call. The germline V gene encodes CDR1 SQVTM and CDR2 ANQGSEA. The length of the CDR3 is 14 residues. V lost 4 bases, J lost 0 bases, and 10 bases lay in between. The chain's CDR3 is CSVVGLDSGNTIYF. The DNA for the CDR3 is TGCAGCGTTGTTGGGCTAGACTCTGGAAACACCATATATTTT.

The chain combines TRBV7-8 with TRBJ2-1; 7 bases are a match to TRBD2. V was pared by 8 bases and J by 4 bases, with 11 bases of the junction left unmatched. This CDR3 spans 15 amino acids. Germline CDR1 and CDR2: SGHVS and FQNEAQ. This chain's CDR3 is CASGAGRGTYNEQFF. Written as DNA, the CDR3 is TGTGCCAGCGGGGCGGGGCGGGGGACTTACAATGAGCAGTTCTTC.

The chain uses TRBV7-2 and TRBJ2-1; TRBD1 is a possible D gene (7 bases). Germline V gene sequence: CDR1 SGHTA, CDR2 FQGNSA. Trimming took off 3 bases at V and 7 bases at J, with 16 bases between the two ends. This CDR3 spans 15 amino acids. The CDR3 protein is CASSLGQGGGNEQFF. The CDR3 DNA reads TGTGCCAGCAGCTTGGGGCAGGGGGGCGGAAATGAGCAGTTCTTC.

This clone has a single count. The chain recombines TRBV5-8 with TRBJ1-2; D gene unclear. V dropped 5 bases and J dropped 8 bases, with 16 bases sitting between them. Germline V gene sequence: CDR1 SGHTS, CDR2 YDEGEE. The CDR3 totals 13 residues. DNA for the CDR3: TGTGCCAGCAGGCGGGTCGGGGTGAAAGGCTACACCTTC. Encoded protein: CASRRVGVKGYTF.

This chain uses TRBV29-1 with TRBJ1-2; TRBD1 agrees at 8 bases. V trimming: 6 bases; J trimming: 5 bases; junction bases outside the gene matches: 8. CDR3 size: 13 residues. Germline assignment: CDR1 SQVTM and CDR2 ANQGSEA. The CDR3 reads CSVAGTGVYGYTF. CDR3 DNA: TGCAGCGTCGCCGGGACAGGTGTTTATGGCTACACCTTC.

The CDR3 sequence: CASSKDSGRGSYEQYF. In DNA form, the CDR3 reads TGTGCCAGCAGTAAAGATAGCGGGAGGGGGTCCTACGAGCAGTACTTC. The chain uses TRBV27 and TRBJ2-7, with 11 bases that match TRBD2. Germline assignment: CDR1 MNHEY and CDR2 SMNVEV (reference sequence). The CDR3 extends over 16 amino acids. Trimming at V came to 5 bases and at J to 1 base, leaving 7 bases not matched to a gene.

The chain joins TRBV6-5 to TRBJ2-2, with unresolved D. There are 16 residues in the CDR3. Trimming pared 0 bases from V and 7 bases from J, leaving 15 bases between. Germline CDR1 reads MNHEY; CDR2 reads SVGAGI. The CDR3 region has the DNA TGTGCCAGCAGTTACTCGATCCCAGTCCGTAGCGGGGAGCTGTTTTTT. Translating gives CASSYSIPVRSGELFF.

The chain has TRBV4-3 and TRBJ1-5; 8 bases match TRBD1. CDR1 LGHNA and CDR2 YSLEER come from the germline V gene. This CDR3 has 16 amino acids. V was clipped by 0 bases and J by 4 bases; unmatched bases: 5. As DNA, the CDR3 is TGCGCCAGCAGCCAAGACCGGACAGGGCCTAATCAGCCCCAGCATTTT. Protein: CASSQDRTGPNQPQHF.

This rearrangement joins TRBV6-5 to TRBJ1-1, with D possibly TRBD1 on 6 matching bases. The CDR3 is 13 residues long. Germline V CDR1 and CDR2: MNHEY, SVGAGI. The V gene lost 10 bases and the J gene lost 1 base, with 13 bases spanning the gap. The CDR3 DNA is TGTGCCACCAACCGGGGGCAGAACACTGAAGCTTTCTTT. Protein sequence: CATNRGQNTEAFF.

J is TRBJ1-1 and V is TRBV6-2 or TRBV6-3, with a tentative D call TRBD1 (5 bases). The V end was cut by 4 bases, the J end by 2 bases, with 11 bases between. This CDR3 has 14 residues. Germline values: CDR1 MNHEY, CDR2 SVGEGT. This CDR3 reads CASSFRDHNTEAFF. The CDR3 DNA reads TGTGCCAGCAGTTTCCGGGACCACAACACTGAAGCTTTCTTT.

The chain is built from TRBV11-3 and TRBJ1-1; no firm D call. Trimming left V 5 bases short and J 0 bases short, with 10 bases between. The CDR3 runs to 14 residues. Germline V CDR1 and CDR2: SGHNT, YENEEA. CDR3 nucleotide sequence: TGTGCCAGCAGCCCAAGCGGGTTGAACACTGAAGCTTTCTTT. Its protein product is CASSPSGLNTEAFF.

The V and J genes are TRBV7-9 and TRBJ1-1; D perhaps matches TRBD1 (6 bases). The V gene lost 3 bases and the J gene lost 0 bases, with 11 bases spanning the gap. This CDR3 is 15 amino acids long. The V gene's germline CDR1 is SEHNR and CDR2 FQNEAQ (reference sequence). For the CDR3, the DNA is TGTGCCAGCAGCTTTTATGGACAGATGAACACTGAAGCTTTCTTT. Its translation: CASSFYGQMNTEAFF.

V usage is TRBV15 and J usage is TRBJ1-6; possible D gene TRBD1, 5 bases. Trimming took 1 base from V and 2 from J, leaving 9 bases between them. The CDR3 loop spans 16 amino acids. CDR1 is LNHNV, CDR2 YYDKDF, per germline (reference sequence). The CDR3 DNA sequence: TGTGCCACCAGCAGAGGTCAGGGAGCCTATAATTCACCCCTCCACTTT. Protein sequence: CATSRGQGAYNSPLHF.

The genes are TRBV18 and TRBJ1-2, with 7 bases lining up with TRBD1. CDR1 KGHSH and CDR2 LQKENI come from the germline V gene. This CDR3 is 16 amino acids long. V gave up 4 bases and J gave up 7 bases; unmatched junction bases: 15. The CDR3 nucleotides read TGTGCCAGCTCACTGCAGCAGGGACAGTCGGGGGCTGGCTACACCTTC. This codes for CASSLQQGQSGAGYTF. The full variable domain, in which reference TRBV18 and TRBJ1-2 provide the parts outside the CDR3, is NAGVMQNPRHLVRRRGQEARLRCSPMKGHSHVYWYRQLPEEGLKFMVYLQKENIIDESGMPKERFSAEFPKEGPSILRIQQVVRGDSAAYFCASSLQQGQSGAGYTFGSGTRLTVV.

The chain carries TRBV6-2 or TRBV6-3 and TRBJ1-5, with D uncertain. CDR1 and CDR2 from the germline V gene are MNHEY and SVGEGT. The ends were cut back, 0 bases at V and 3 bases at J, with 6 bases in the middle. The CDR3 contains 14 residues. In DNA, the CDR3 is TGTGCCAGCAGTTACTCGGGGTCCAATCAGCCCCAGCATTTT. Translated, it gives CASSYSGSNQPQHF.

V and J are TRBV2 and TRBJ1-5, with TRBD1 identical over 8 bases. The CDR3 contains 14 residues. The ends lost 6 bases at V and 6 bases at J; junction bases unmatched: 7. CDR1 and CDR2 from the germline V gene are SNHLY and FYNNEI. CDR3 nucleotide sequence: TGTGCCAGCAGCTCTCAGGGGGCGGCTCAGCCCCAGCATTTT. It is translated as CASSSQGAAQPQHF. Based on the CDR3 plus reference TRBV2 and TRBJ1-5, the full variable domain is EPEVTQTPSHQVTQMGQEVILRCVPISNHLYFYWYRQILGQKVEFLVSFYNNEISEKSEIFDDQFSVERPDGSNFTLKIRSTKLEDSAMYFCASSSQGAAQPQHFGDGTRLSIL.

The rearrangement links TRBV29-1 to TRBJ2-4, with D possibly TRBD1 on 6 matching bases. The germline V gene encodes CDR1 SQVTM and CDR2 ANQGSEA. V was shortened by 6 bases and J by 0 bases, with 9 bases between the two germline ends. The CDR3 contains 13 residues. The CDR3 DNA reads as TGCAGCGTAGCAGGGGTAGCCAAAAACATTCAGTACTTC. Its translation is CSVAGVAKNIQYF.

V gene TRBV5-1 combines with J gene TRBJ1-3; D ambiguous. This CDR3 is 15 amino acids long. Trimming cost V 4 bases and J 0 bases, with 11 bases left between them. Germline V gene data show CDR1 as SGHRS and CDR2 as YFSETQ. CDR3 protein: CASSQGLSSGNTIYF. CDR3 coding DNA: TGCGCCAGCAGCCAAGGACTGAGCTCTGGAAACACCATATATTTT.

The genes are TRBV19 and TRBJ1-1; TRBD1 aligns across 7 bases. The trim removed 3 bases at V and 1 base at J, leaving 11 bases unmatched. Germline V gene sequence: CDR1 LNHDA, CDR2 SQIVND (reference sequence). The CDR3 totals 17 residues. The CDR3 is CASSIGAYRGGNTEAFF. In DNA, the CDR3 is TGTGCCAGTAGTATTGGGGCCTACAGGGGAGGGAACACTGAAGCTTTCTTT.

The V gene is TRBV7-3, the J gene TRBJ2-5, with TRBD2 as a possible D gene (5 bases). The V and J ends lost 5 bases and 3 bases respectively, with 16 bases between them. The CDR3 has 15 amino acids. Germline V CDR1 and CDR2: SGHTA, FQGTGA. CDR3 protein: CASSPTGLPEETQYF. The CDR3 DNA reads as TGTGCCAGCAGCCCTACTGGACTCCCCGAAGAGACCCAGTACTTC.

The CDR3 nucleotides are TGTGCCAGCAGCAGAGGGACATATGATCAGCCCCAGCATTTT. Amino acids: CASSRGTYDQPQHF. The rearrangement links TRBV7-9 to TRBJ1-5, with D possibly matching TRBD1 (6 bases). This CDR3 has 14 amino acids. Trimming removed 5 bases from V and 5 bases from J, with 13 bases in between. Germline V gives CDR1 SEHNR, CDR2 FQNEAQ (reference sequence).

The chain joins TRBV14 to TRBJ2-5; D is undetermined. CDR1 is SGHDN and CDR2 is FVKESK in the germline V gene. The V end lost 1 base, the J end lost 4 bases, and 7 bases lay between the germline ends. The CDR3 is made up of 13 amino acids. CDR3 protein: CASSQGSGETQYF. CDR3 nucleotide sequence: TGTGCCAGCAGCCAAGGATCAGGAGAGACCCAGTACTTC.

This clone was seen just once. J is TRBJ2-3 and V is TRBV2; 7 bases align to TRBD2. Looked up from germline, CDR1 is SNHLY and CDR2 is FYNNEI. V was clipped by 6 bases and J by 0 bases; unmatched bases: 6. The CDR3 consists of 15 residues. The CDR3 spells CASRAGGFSTDTQYF. DNA of the CDR3: TGTGCCAGCAGGGCCGGGGGGTTTAGCACAGATACGCAGTATTTT.

The chain is built from TRBV6-5 and TRBJ1-2; D is possibly TRBD1 (6 bases). The CDR3 is made up of 13 amino acids. Germline lookup yields CDR1 MNHEY and CDR2 SVGAGI. V lost 2 bases and J 5 bases, leaving 9 bases between the germline ends. The CDR3 here is CASSYLGQYGYTF. CDR3 bases: TGTGCCAGCAGTTACCTTGGACAGTATGGCTACACCTTC.

This chain joins TRBV5-1 and TRBJ2-3, with 13 bases aligning to TRBD2. Germline CDR1 is SGHRS and CDR2 is YFSETQ. The junction had 7 bases not matched to a gene; V was cut back by 3 bases and J by 6 bases. This CDR3 has 16 amino acids. CDR3 loop: CASSWGTSGVGDTQYF. DNA of the CDR3: TGCGCCAGCAGCTGGGGGACTAGCGGGGTTGGGGATACGCAGTATTTT.

A remark on this clone: One junction end does not reproduce the germline sequence, and a read error may be involved. This sequence joins TRBV7-2 and TRBJ1-1; D remains unclear. CDR1 SGHTA and CDR2 FQGNSA come from the germline V gene. This CDR3 has 16 amino acids. The CDR3 region is CASSLAARVSSAEAFF. CDR3 sequence (DNA): TGTGCCAGCAGCCTAGCGGCGAGGGTATCCAGCGCTGAAGCTTTCTTT.